This section outlines one T cell receptor (beta chain) sequence together with its context. Its antigen is not identified. This CDR3 is 16 amino acids long. Germline V gene sequence: CDR1 SGHRS, CDR2 YFSETQ. V was pared by 0 bases and J by 0 bases, with 10 bases between. TCRB transcripts that were expressed got sequenced, as all of the isolated RNA had been reverse transcribed. The repertoire was sequenced with immunoSEQ multiplex PCR; TCRdb's copy has only in-frame clones and lacks some. The sample holds a few hundred thousand clones, 10% to 15% seen once. The source of the sample is a study of beta chain features in type 1 diabetes. Findings of the study overall: For type 1 diabetes patients, VDJ junctions showed fewer insertions and more deletions. In every one of the four CD4+ subsets, TCRB CDR3s were moderately but significantly shorter in Type 1 diabetes patients. Among patients, naive, central memory and Treg TCRB repertoires appeared more similar than among healthy donors.

V is TRBV5-1 and J is TRBJ1-3; D is unclear. Sequencing input: naive CD4+ T cells from blood. The source of this sequence is a woman younger than 35 with type 1 diabetes. Here the CDR3 DNA reads TGCGCCAGCAGCTTGGGTGCAGTCACCTCTGGAAACACCATATATTTT. It translates to CASSLGAVTSGNTIYF.